Following are 24 T cell receptor beta chains from one sample sequenced in a study of T-cell reconstitution after alpha-beta-depleted transplantation in children. Preparation of the TCRbeta library used unique molecular identifiers. A single record per CDR3 protein comes from TCRdb applying MiXCR to the PCR reads. The sample lists about 640,000 distinct CDR3 sequences; around a sixth were seen once. This specimen consisted of PBMCs from the stem cell graft donor, obtained from the stem cell graft. All receptors come from a human donor who donated a stem cell graft to a child with acute myeloid leukemia.

This clonotype was seen many times. The V gene is TRBV10-3, the J gene TRBJ1-5; 7 positions agree with TRBD1. CDR3 length: 17 residues. V trimming: 2 bases; J trimming: 1 base; junction bases outside the gene matches: 8. CDR1 is ENHRY and CDR2 is SYGVKD in the germline V gene. The CDR3 nucleotides are TGTGCCATCAGTGAGGGGCAGGGGGTTCGGAGCAATCAGCCCCAGCATTTT. This gives the protein CAISEGQGVRSNQPQHF.

This clonotype was seen repeatedly, ten times or more. This sequence joins TRBV20-1 and TRBJ1-2; D unclear. This CDR3 is 13 amino acids long. The germline gives CDR1 DFQATT, CDR2 SNEGSKA (reference sequence). V was pared by 5 bases and J by 8 bases, with 18 bases between. DNA for the CDR3: TGCAGTGCTTTGACCTCCAGCGGAGGGGGCTACACCTTC. Protein sequence: CSALTSSGGGYTF.

This clonotype was picked up many times. The genes are TRBV5-6 and TRBJ2-7; D is perhaps TRBD1 or TRBD2 (6 bases each). In germline, CDR1 is SGHDT, CDR2 YYEEEE. Trimming cost V 9 bases and J 2 bases, with 12 bases left between them. The CDR3 is 12 residues long. CDR3 bases: TGTGCCACCTCAAGGGGGGCCTACGAGCAGTACGTC. Translation gives CATSRGAYEQYV.

This clonotype was seen at least ten times. The rearrangement uses TRBV6-2 or TRBV6-3 and TRBJ2-1; either TRBD1 or TRBD2 may fit D (5 bases each). V shed 7 bases and J shed 0 bases, with 13 bases lying between them. Looked up from germline, CDR1 is MNHEY and CDR2 is SVGEGT. This CDR3 region has 15 residues. The CDR3 DNA reads TGTGCCAGCACGTGGGGGAGCCCCTCCTACAATGAGCAGTTCTTC. Residues: CASTWGSPSYNEQFF.

This clonotype was seen ten or more times. The V call is TRBV20-1, the J call TRBJ1-6, with TRBD1 as a possible D gene (5 bases). The CDR3 sequence is 14 residues long. Trimming removed 7 bases from V and 2 bases from J, with 12 bases in between. CDR1 and CDR2 (germline): DFQATT, SNEGSKA (reference sequence). The CDR3 DNA follows: TGCAGTGTGGGGGGTAGGACCTATAATTCACCCCTCCACTTT. It yields the protein CSVGGRTYNSPLHF.

This clonotype was picked up many times. The chain links TRBV4-2 to TRBJ2-1; D is uncertain. Germline V gives CDR1 LGHNA, CDR2 YNFKEQ. With 1 base removed from V and 1 base from J, the gap between germline ends came to 14 bases. The CDR3 extends over 17 amino acids. The CDR3: CASSQAYSTRSYNEQFF. The CDR3 region has the DNA TGTGCCAGCAGCCAAGCCTATTCGACCAGGTCCTACAATGAGCAGTTCTTC.

This clonotype was recorded at least ten times. The V gene is TRBV7-2, the J gene TRBJ2-5; D ambiguous. This CDR3 is built from 13 residues. V was trimmed by 3 bases and J by 2 bases, leaving 7 bases between them. Germline V gene lookup returns CDR1 SGHTA and CDR2 FQGNSA. CDR3 DNA: TGTGCCAGCAGCTTTGGGCAGCAAGAGACCCAGTACTTC. It yields the protein CASSFGQQETQYF.

This clonotype was found many times. The chain combines TRBV20-1 with TRBJ1-6; D remains ambiguous. The CDR3 extends over 19 amino acids. The germline V gene has CDR1 DFQATT and CDR2 SNEGSKA (reference sequence). V gave up 5 bases and J gave up 8 bases, with 31 bases separating them. The CDR3 DNA reads as TGCAGTGCTCAAAGGCCCAGCCAAAAATCCCATATAGGTGATTCACCCCTCCACTTT. This gives the protein CSAQRPSQKSHIGDSPLHF.

This clonotype was seen only a few times. This chain uses TRBV20-1 with TRBJ2-1, with 9 bases that match TRBD1. Trimming took 3 bases from V and 5 from J; bases not matched to a gene: 11. There are 16 residues in the CDR3. The germline gives CDR1 DFQATT, CDR2 SNEGSKA (reference sequence). The CDR3 reads CSASGIGDRANNEQFF. The CDR3 nucleotides are TGCAGTGCTAGTGGTATTGGGGACAGGGCCAACAATGAGCAGTTCTTC.

This clonotype was observed at least ten times. V gene TRBV20-1 combines with J gene TRBJ2-7; 7 nucleotides align to TRBD1. From germline, CDR1 is DFQATT and CDR2 SNEGSKA (reference sequence). The CDR3 sequence is 13 residues long. V was clipped by 1 base and J by 1 base; unmatched bases: 1. CDR3 loop: CSARVQGSYEQYF. The CDR3 DNA follows: TGCAGTGCTAGAGTACAGGGGTCCTACGAGCAGTACTTC.

In its sample, this clonotype was seen many times. Here the CDR3 DNA reads TGCAGTGTATATGGGACAGGGACCAGCGAGCAGTACTTC. This translates into CSVYGTGTSEQYF. The chain has TRBV20-1 and TRBJ2-7; 9 nucleotides align to TRBD1. Per the germline V gene, CDR1 is DFQATT and CDR2 is SNEGSKA (reference sequence). The CDR3 runs to 13 residues. V was clipped by 7 bases and J by 6 bases; unmatched bases: 10.

This clonotype was seen repeatedly, ten times or more. J is TRBJ2-1 and V is TRBV5-1; 7 bases align to TRBD2. Trimming cost V 4 bases and J 4 bases; bases outside gene matches: 5. Germline CDR1 reads SGHRS; CDR2 reads YFSETQ. CDR3 length equals 14 residues. The CDR3, as DNA: TGCGCCAGCAGCGTGCGTAGCGGGTACAATGAGCAGTTCTTC. It specifies CASSVRSGYNEQFF.

As to this clonotype: It is likely a read error, because the conserved phenylalanine at the end of the CDR3 is missing. The gene calls are TRBV20-1 and TRBJ2-1; D is perhaps TRBD2 (7 bases). The CDR3 covers 12 residues. Per germline, CDR1 DFQATT and CDR2 SNEGSKA (reference sequence). The CDR3 DNA reads TGCAGGGTGGAGGGGGGGGCATATGAGCAGTTCATC. Translated, it gives CRVEGGAYEQFI.

Points on this clonotype: Since a much larger clone is just one base distant, this may be a read error. The V and J genes are TRBV20-1 and TRBJ1-1; the D is unclear. Germline V CDR1 and CDR2: DFQATT, SNEGSKA (reference sequence). The CDR3 is 11 amino acids. V shed 6 bases and J shed 3 bases, with 8 bases lying between them. The CDR3 DNA reads TGCAGTGCCAACCAGGACACTGAAGCTTTCTTT. Amino acid sequence: CSANQDTEAFF.

Concerning this clonotype itself: One end of the junction fails to match germline, which may point to a read error. V gene TRBV20-1 combines with J gene TRBJ1-1; 8 bases are shared with TRBD1. Per germline, CDR1 DFQATT and CDR2 SNEGSKA (reference sequence). The CDR3 is 13 residues long. The CDR3 DNA is TGCAGTGCCCCGGACAGGGTCAACACTGAAGCTTACTTT. Amino acid sequence: CSAPDRVNTEAYF.

The rearrangement joins TRBV7-2 to TRBJ1-4; D is undetermined. The V end lost 5 bases, the J end lost 0 bases, and 7 bases lay between the germline ends. CDR1 is SGHTA, CDR2 FQGNSA, per germline. This CDR3 is built from 14 residues. This CDR3 reads CTSSSGTTNEKLFF. Written as DNA, the CDR3 is TGTACCAGCAGCAGCGGAACAACTAATGAAAAACTGTTTTTT.

This clonotype was observed a handful of times. V and J are TRBV20-1 and TRBJ2-6; D is uncertain. V lost 0 bases and J lost 0, with 6 bases in between. From germline, CDR1 is DFQATT and CDR2 SNEGSKA (reference sequence). The CDR3 totals 15 residues. The CDR3 DNA reads TGCAGTGCTAGAGATTTGAGCTCTGGGGCCAACGTCCTGACTTTC. Translated, it gives CSARDLSSGANVLTF.

The table lists this clonotype with a few counts. The chain joins TRBV7-9 to TRBJ2-1; TRBD1 aligns across 7 bases. The CDR3 runs 17 residues. V was clipped by 1 base and J by 3 bases; unmatched bases: 9. The V gene's germline CDR1 is SEHNR and CDR2 FQNEAQ (reference sequence). The CDR3 spells CASSLVGYRDSYNEQFF. The CDR3, as DNA: TGTGCCAGCAGCTTAGTAGGCTATAGGGACAGCTACAATGAGCAGTTCTTC.

Note on this clonotype: Mismatch with germline at one junction end may stem from a read error. The chain uses TRBV6-5 and TRBJ1-6, with D unclear. The CDR3 sequence is 17 residues long. Germline lookup yields CDR1 MNHEY and CDR2 SVGAGI. Here the CDR3 DNA reads TGTGCCAGCAGTTACCGTCAGGAAATCTCCTATAATTCCCCCCTCCACTTT. This codes for CASSYRQEISYNSPLHF.

This sequence joins TRBV5-1 and TRBJ2-5; 8 bases match TRBD2. Germline V gene lookup returns CDR1 SGHRS and CDR2 YFSETQ. V lost 4 bases to trimming and J lost 8 bases; unmatched junction nucleotides: 16. This CDR3 contains 16 residues. CDR3 protein: CASSMHGTRFSETQYF. The DNA of the CDR3 is TGCGCCAGCAGCATGCACGGGACTAGGTTTTCAGAAACCCAGTACTTC.

Ten or more counts support this clonotype. The chain joins TRBV7-9 to TRBJ2-3; 7 positions agree with TRBD1. The germline gives CDR1 SEHNR, CDR2 FQNEAQ (reference sequence). CDR3 length: 15 residues. Trimming took 5 bases from V and 2 from J; bases not matched to a gene: 7. CDR3 sequence: CASSPRQGNTDTQYF. CDR3 nucleotides: TGTGCCAGCAGCCCTCGACAGGGCAACACAGATACGCAGTATTTT.

This clonotype has ten or more counts. The genes are TRBV20-1 and TRBJ1-1; maybe TRBD1 (5 bases). The CDR3 is 14 residues long. The V end lost 7 bases, the J end lost 0 bases, and 15 bases lay between the germline ends. Germline CDR1 DFQATT, CDR2 SNEGSKA (reference sequence). In nucleotides, the CDR3 is TGCAGTGGATCCAGTCGGGGGATGAACACTGAAGCTTTCTTT. The encoded protein is CSGSSRGMNTEAFF.

With regard to this clonotype: This may come from a read error, since a much larger clone is one base off. This sequence joins TRBV2 and TRBJ1-1; 7 nucleotides line up with TRBD1. The length of the CDR3 is 15 residues. Germline V CDR1 and CDR2: SNHLY, FYNNEI. The CDR3 region has the DNA TGTGCCAGCACTCAAGGGAGGGGGCGCATTACTGGAGCTTTCTTT. Protein sequence: CASTQGRGRITGAFF. Combining the CDR3 with reference TRBV2 and TRBJ1-1 gives the whole variable domain EPEVTQTPSHQVTQMGQEVILRCVPISNHLYFYWYRQILGQKVEFLVSFYNNEISEKSEIFDDQFSVERPDGSNFTLKIRSTKLEDSAMYFCASTQGRGRITGAFFGQGTRLTVV.

The genes are TRBV29-1 and TRBJ2-2; tentatively, D is TRBD1 (5 bases). Between the trimmed V and J ends, which lost 6 bases and 2 bases, there was a span of 16 bases. CDR1 is SQVTM and CDR2 is ANQGSEA in the germline V gene. CDR3 length: 15 residues. DNA of the CDR3: TGCAGCGTCCTTGGTGACAGAATCAACACCGGGGAGCTGTTTTTT. Protein sequence: CSVLGDRINTGELFF.